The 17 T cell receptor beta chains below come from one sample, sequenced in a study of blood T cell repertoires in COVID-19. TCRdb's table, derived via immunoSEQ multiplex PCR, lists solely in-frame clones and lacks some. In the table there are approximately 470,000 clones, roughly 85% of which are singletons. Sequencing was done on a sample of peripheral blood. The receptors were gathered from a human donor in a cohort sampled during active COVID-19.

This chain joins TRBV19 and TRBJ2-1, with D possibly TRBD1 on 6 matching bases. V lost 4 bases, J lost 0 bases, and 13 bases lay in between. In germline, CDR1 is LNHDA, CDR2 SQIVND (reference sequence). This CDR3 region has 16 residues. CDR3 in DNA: TGTGCCAGTAGTAGCCTTACAGGGCGCTCCTACAATGAGCAGTTCTTC. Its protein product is CASSSLTGRSYNEQFF.

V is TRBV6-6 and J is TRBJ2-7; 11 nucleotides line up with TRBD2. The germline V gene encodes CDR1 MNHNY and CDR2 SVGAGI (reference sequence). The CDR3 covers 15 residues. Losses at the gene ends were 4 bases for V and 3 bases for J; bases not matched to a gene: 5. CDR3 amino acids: CASSSVTSGSYEQYF. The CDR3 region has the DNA TGTGCCAGCAGTTCCGTAACTAGCGGGAGCTACGAGCAGTACTTC.

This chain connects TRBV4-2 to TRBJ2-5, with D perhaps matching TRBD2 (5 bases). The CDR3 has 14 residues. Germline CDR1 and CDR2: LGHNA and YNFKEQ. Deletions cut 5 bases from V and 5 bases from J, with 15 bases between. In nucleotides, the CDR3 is TGTGCCAGCAGCGACCCCCCGGGCGGGGAGACCCAGTACTTC. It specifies CASSDPPGGETQYF.

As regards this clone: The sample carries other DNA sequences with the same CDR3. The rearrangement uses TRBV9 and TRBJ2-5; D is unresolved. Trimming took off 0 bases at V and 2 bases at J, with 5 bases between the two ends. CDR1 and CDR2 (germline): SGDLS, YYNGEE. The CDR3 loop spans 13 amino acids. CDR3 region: CASSVGQQETQYF. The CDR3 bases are TGTGCCAGCAGCGTAGGGCAGCAAGAGACCCAGTACTTC.

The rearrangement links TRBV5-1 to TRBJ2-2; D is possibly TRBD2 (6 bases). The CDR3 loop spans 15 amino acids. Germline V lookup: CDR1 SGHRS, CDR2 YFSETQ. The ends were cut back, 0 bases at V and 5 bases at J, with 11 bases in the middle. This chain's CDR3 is CASSLDTRGTGELFF. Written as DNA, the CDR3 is TGCGCCAGCAGCTTGGACACTCGGGGGACCGGGGAGCTGTTTTTT.

CDR3 in amino acids: CASSLGSGGPQETQYF. DNA of the CDR3: TGTGCCAGCAGTTTAGGTAGCGGGGGACCCCAAGAGACCCAGTACTTC. This chain links TRBV27 with TRBJ2-5, with 9 bases lining up with TRBD2. This CDR3 has 16 residues. The germline gives CDR1 MNHEY, CDR2 SMNVEV (reference sequence). V gave up 2 bases and J gave up 1 base; unmatched junction bases: 5.

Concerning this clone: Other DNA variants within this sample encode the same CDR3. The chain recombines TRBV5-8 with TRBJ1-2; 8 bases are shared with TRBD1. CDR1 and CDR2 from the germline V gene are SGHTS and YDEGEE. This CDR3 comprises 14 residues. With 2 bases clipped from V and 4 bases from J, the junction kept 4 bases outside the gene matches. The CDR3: CASSLGQGSYGYTF. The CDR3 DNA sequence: TGTGCCAGCAGCTTAGGACAGGGCTCCTATGGCTACACCTTC.

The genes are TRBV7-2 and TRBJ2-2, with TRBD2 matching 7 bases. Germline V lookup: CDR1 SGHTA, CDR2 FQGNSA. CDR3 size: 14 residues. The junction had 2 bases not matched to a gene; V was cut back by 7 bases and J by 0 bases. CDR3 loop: CASNSGPNTGELFF. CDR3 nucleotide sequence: TGTGCCAGCAATAGCGGGCCGAACACCGGGGAGCTGTTTTTT.

The CDR3 nucleotides are TGTGCCAGCAGCTTAGTCGGGACTAGCGTTCAATCCAATGAGCAGTTCTTC. This gives the protein CASSLVGTSVQSNEQFF. The rearrangement uses TRBV11-3 and TRBJ2-1; 10 bases fit TRBD2. V dropped 1 base and J dropped 6; count of bases not matched to a gene: 9. From germline, CDR1 is SGHNT and CDR2 YENEEA. This CDR3 region has 17 residues.

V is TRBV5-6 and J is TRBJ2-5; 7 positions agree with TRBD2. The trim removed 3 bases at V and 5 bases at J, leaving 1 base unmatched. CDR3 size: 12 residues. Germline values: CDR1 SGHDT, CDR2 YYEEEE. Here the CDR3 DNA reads TGTGCCAGCAGCTGGGAGGGGGAGACCCAGTACTTC. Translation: CASSWEGETQYF.

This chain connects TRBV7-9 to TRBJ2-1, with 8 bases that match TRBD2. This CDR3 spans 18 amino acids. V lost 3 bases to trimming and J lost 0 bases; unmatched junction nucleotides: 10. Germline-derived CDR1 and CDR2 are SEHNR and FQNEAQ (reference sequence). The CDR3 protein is CASSFPSGSGSSYNEQFF. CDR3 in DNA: TGTGCCAGCAGCTTCCCTAGCGGGTCGGGAAGCTCCTACAATGAGCAGTTCTTC.

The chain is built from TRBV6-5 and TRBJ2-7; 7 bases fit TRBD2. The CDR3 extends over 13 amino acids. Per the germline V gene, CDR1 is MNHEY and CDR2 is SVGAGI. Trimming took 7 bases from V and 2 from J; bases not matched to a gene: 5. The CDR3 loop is CASTREGPYEQYF. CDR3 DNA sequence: TGTGCCAGCACGAGGGAGGGCCCCTACGAGCAGTACTTC.

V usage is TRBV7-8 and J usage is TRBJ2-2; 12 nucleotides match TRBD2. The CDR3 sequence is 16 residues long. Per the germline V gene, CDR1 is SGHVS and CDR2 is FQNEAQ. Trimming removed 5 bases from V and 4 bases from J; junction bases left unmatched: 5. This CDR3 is CASSPLTSGSTGELFF. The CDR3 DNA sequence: TGTGCCAGCAGCCCCCTGACTAGCGGGAGCACCGGGGAGCTGTTTTTT.

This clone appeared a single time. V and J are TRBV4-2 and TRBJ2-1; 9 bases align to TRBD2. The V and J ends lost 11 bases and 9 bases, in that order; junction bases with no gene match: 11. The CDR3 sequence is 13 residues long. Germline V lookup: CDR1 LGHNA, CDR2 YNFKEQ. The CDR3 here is CACGRAGLTEQFF. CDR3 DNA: TGTGCCTGCGGGAGGGCCGGTTTGACTGAGCAGTTCTTC.

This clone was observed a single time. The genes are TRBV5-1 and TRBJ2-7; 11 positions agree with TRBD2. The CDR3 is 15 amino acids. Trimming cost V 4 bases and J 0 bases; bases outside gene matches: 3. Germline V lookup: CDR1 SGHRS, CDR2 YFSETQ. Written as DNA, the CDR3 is TGCGCCAGCAGCCTCACTAGCGGGGGCTCCTACGAGCAGTACTTC. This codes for CASSLTSGGSYEQYF.

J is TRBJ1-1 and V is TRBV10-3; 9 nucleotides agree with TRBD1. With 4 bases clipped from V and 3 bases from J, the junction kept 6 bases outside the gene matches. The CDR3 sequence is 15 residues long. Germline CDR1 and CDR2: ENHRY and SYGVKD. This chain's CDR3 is CAISVNTGGYTEAFF. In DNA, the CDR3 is TGTGCCATCAGTGTAAATACAGGGGGCTACACTGAAGCTTTCTTT.

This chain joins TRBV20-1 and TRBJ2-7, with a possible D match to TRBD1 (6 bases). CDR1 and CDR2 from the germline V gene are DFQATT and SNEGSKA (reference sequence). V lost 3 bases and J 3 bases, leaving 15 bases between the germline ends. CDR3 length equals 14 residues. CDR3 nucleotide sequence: TGCAGTGCTAGTCGACAGGACAGAGTCTACGAGCAGTACTTC. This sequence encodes CSASRQDRVYEQYF.